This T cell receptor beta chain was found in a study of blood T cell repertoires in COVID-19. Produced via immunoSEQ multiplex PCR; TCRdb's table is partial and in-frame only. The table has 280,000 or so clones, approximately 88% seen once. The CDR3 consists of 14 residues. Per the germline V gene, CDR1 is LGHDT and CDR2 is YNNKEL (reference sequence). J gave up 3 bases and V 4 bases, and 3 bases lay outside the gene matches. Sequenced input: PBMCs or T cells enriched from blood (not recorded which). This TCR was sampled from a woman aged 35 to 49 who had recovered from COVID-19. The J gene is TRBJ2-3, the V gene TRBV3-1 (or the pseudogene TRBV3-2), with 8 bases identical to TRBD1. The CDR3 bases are TGTGCCAGCAGCCGACGACAGGGGACAGATACGCAGTATTTT. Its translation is CASSRRQGTDTQYF.